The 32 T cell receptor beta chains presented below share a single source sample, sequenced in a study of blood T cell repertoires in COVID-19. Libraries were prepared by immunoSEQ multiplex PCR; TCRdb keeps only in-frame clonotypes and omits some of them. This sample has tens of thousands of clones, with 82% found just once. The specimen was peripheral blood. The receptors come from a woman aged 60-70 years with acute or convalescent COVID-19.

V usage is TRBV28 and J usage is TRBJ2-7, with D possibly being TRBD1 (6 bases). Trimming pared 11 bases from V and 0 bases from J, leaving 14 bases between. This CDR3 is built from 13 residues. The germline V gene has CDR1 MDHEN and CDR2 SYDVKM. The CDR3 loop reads CAVQGKGSYEQYF. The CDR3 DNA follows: TGTGCCGTCCAGGGGAAAGGCTCCTACGAGCAGTACTTC.

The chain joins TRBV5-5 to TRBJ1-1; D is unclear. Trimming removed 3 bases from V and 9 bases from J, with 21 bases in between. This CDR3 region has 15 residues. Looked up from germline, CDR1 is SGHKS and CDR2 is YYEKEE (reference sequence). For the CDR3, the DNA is TGTGCCAGCAGCTCGCTCAACCCGGGAGCTACTCAAGCTTTCTTT. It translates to CASSSLNPGATQAFF. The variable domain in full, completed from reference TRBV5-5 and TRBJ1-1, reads DAGVTQSPTHLIKTRGQQVTLRCSPISGHKSVSWYQQVLGQGPQFIFQYYEKEERGRGNFPDRFSARQFPNYSSELNVNALLLGDSALYLCASSSLNPGATQAFFGQGTRLTVV.

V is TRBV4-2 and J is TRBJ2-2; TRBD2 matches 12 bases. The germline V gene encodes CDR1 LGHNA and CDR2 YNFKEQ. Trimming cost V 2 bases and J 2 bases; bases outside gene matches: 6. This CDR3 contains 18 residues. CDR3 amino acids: CASSQLASGGANTGELFF. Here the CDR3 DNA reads TGTGCCAGCAGCCAATTAGCTAGCGGGGGGGCCAACACCGGGGAGCTGTTTTTT.

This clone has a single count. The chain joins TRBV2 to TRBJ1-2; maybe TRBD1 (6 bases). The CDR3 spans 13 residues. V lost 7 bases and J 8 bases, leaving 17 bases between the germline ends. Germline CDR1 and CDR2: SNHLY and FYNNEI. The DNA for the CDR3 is TGTGCCAGCACTGGGGGCCGAGTATCCGGCTACACCTTC. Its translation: CASTGGRVSGYTF. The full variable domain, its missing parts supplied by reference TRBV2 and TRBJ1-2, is EPEVTQTPSHQVTQMGQEVILRCVPISNHLYFYWYRQILGQKVEFLVSFYNNEISEKSEIFDDQFSVERPDGSNFTLKIRSTKLEDSAMYFCASTGGRVSGYTFGSGTRLTVV.

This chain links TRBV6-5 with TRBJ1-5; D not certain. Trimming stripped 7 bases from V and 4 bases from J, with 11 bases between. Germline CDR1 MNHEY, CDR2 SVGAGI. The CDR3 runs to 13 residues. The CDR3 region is CASTGRENQPQHF. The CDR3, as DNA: TGTGCCAGCACGGGGAGAGAGAATCAGCCCCAGCATTTT.

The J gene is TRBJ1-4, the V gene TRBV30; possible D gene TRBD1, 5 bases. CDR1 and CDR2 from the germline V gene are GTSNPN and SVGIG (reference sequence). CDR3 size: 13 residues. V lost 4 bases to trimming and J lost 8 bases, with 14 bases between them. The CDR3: CAWNRQADEKLFF. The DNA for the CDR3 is TGTGCCTGGAACAGGCAGGCGGACGAAAAACTGTTTTTT.

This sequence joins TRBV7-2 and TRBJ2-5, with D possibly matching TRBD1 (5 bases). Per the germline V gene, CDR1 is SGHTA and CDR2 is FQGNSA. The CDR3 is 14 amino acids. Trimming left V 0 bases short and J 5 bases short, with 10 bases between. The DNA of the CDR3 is TGTGCCAGCAGCTTAGCAGGCTACAGGGAGACCCAGTACTTC. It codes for CASSLAGYRETQYF.

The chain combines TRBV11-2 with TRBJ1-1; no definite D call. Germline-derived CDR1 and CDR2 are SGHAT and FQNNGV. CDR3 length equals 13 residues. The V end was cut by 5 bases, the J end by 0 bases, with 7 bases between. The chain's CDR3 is CASSRQLNTEAFF. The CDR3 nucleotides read TGTGCCAGCAGCCGACAATTGAACACTGAAGCTTTCTTT.

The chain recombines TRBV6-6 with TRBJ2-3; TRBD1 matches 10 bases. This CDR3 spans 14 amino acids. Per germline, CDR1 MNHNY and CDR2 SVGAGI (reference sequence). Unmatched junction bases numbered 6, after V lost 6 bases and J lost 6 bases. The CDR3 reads CASRTGGAADTQYF. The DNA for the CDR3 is TGTGCCAGCAGGACAGGGGGCGCGGCGGATACGCAGTATTTT.

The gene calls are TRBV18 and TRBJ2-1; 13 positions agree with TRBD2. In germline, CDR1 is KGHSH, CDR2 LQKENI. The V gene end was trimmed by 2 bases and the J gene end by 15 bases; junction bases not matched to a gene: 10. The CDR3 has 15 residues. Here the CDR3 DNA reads TGTGCCAGCTCACCAGGACTAGCGGGAGAGTTCGTTCGGTTCTTC. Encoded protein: CASSPGLAGEFVRFF.

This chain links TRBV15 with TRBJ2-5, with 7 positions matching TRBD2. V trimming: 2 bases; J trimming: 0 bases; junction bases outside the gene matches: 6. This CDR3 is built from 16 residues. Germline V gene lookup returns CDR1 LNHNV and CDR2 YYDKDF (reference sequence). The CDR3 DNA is TGTGCCACCAGCAGACACGGGACTATGAACCAAGAGACCCAGTACTTC. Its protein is CATSRHGTMNQETQYF. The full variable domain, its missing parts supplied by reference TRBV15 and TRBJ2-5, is DAMVIQNPRYQVTQFGKPVTLSCSQTLNHNVMYWYQQKSSQAPKLLFHYYDKDFNNEADTPDNFQSRRPNTSFCFLDIRSPGLGDTAMYLCATSRHGTMNQETQYFGPGTRLLVL.

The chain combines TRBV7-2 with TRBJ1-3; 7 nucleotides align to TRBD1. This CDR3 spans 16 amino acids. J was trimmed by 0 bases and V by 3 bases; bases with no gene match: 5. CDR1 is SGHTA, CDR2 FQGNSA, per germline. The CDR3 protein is CASSFSGGSSGNTIYF. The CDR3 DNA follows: TGTGCCAGCAGCTTCTCAGGGGGTTCCTCTGGAAACACCATATATTTT.

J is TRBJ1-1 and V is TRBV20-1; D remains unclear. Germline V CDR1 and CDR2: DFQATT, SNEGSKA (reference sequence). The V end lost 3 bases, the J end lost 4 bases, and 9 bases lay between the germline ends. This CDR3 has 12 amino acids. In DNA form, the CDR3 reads TGCAGTGCTAGTGAACGGGGCACTGAAGCTTTCTTT. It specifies CSASERGTEAFF.

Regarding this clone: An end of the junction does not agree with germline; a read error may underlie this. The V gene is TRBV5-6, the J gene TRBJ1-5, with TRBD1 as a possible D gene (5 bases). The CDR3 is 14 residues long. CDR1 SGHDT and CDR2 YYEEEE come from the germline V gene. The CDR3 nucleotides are TGTACCAGCAGCTTGTGGGCCGGCGGGGCGCCCCAGCATTTT. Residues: CTSSLWAGGAPQHF.

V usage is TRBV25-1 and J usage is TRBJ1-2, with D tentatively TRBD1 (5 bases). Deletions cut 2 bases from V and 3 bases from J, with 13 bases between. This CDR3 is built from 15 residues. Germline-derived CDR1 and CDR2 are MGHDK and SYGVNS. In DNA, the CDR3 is TGTGCCAGCAGTGAACCGGCAGGGATGGACTATGGCTACACCTTC. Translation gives CASSEPAGMDYGYTF.

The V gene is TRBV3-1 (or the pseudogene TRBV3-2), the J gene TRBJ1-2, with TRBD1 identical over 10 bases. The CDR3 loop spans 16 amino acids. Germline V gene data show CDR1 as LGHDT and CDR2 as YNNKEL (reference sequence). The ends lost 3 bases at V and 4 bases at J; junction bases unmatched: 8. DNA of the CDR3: TGTGCCAGCAGCCACGGGGCGACAGGGGGCCTCTATGGCTACACCTTC. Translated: CASSHGATGGLYGYTF.

The CDR3, as DNA: TGTGCCAGAAGCTTGGAGGACTCCCCCTACAATGAGCAGTTCTTC. Protein product: CARSLEDSPYNEQFF. The chain employs TRBV5-3 and TRBJ2-1, with a possible D match to TRBD2 (5 bases). TRBV5-3 is flagged as an ORF with uncertain function. CDR3 size: 15 residues. The germline V and J ends were trimmed by 0 bases and 2 bases, with 9 bases remaining between them.

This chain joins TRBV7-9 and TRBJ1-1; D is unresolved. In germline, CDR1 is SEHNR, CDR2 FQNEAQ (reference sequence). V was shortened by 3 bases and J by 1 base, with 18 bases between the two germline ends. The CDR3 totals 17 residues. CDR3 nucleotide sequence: TGTGCCAGCAGCTTTCCCCGCGGCCGGATCGAGAACACTGAAGCTTTCTTT. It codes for CASSFPRGRIENTEAFF.

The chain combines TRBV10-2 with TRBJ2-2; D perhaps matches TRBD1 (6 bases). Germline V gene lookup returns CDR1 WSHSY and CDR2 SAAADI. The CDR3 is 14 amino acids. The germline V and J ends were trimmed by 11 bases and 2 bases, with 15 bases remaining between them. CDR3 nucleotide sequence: TGCGCCGGCAAACGGGACACCAACACCGGGGAGCTGTTTTTT. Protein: CAGKRDTNTGELFF.

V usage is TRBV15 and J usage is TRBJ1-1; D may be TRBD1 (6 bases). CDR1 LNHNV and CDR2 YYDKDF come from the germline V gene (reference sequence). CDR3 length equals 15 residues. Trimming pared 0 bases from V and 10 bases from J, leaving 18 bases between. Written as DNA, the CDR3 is TGTGCCACCAGCAGAGATCGGACTCAGGGCAGGGGAGCTTTCTTT. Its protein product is CATSRDRTQGRGAFF.

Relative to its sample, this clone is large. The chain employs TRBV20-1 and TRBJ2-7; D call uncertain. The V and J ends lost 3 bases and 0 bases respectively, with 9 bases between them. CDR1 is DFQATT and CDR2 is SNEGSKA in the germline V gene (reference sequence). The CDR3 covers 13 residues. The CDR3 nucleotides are TGCAGTGCTAGTACATTCAGCTCCTACGAGCAGTACTTC. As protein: CSASTFSSYEQYF.

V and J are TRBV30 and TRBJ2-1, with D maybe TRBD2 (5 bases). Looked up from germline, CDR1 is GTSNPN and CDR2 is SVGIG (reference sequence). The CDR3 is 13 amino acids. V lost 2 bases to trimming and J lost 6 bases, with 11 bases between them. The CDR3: CAWSPTSFNEQFF. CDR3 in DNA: TGTGCCTGGAGTCCCACTAGTTTCAATGAGCAGTTCTTC.

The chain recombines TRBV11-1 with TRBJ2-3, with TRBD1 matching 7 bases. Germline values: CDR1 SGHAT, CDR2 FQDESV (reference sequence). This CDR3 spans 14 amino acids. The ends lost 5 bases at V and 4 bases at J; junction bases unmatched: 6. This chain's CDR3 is CASSRGQVPDTQYF. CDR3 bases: TGTGCCAGCAGCCGAGGACAGGTCCCAGATACGCAGTATTTT.

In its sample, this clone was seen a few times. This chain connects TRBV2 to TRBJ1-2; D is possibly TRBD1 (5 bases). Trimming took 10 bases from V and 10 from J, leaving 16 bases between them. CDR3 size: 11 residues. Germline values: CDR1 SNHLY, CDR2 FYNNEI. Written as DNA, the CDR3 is TGTGCCAACTCTACGACAGAGGTCTACACCTTC. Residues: CANSTTEVYTF.

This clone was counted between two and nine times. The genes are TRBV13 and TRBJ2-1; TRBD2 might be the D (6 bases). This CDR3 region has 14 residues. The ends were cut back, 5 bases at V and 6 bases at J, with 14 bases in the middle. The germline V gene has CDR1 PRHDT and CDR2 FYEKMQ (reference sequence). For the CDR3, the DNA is TGTGCCAGCAGCGATCACGGGACTTTCAATGAGCAGTTCTTC. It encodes CASSDHGTFNEQFF.

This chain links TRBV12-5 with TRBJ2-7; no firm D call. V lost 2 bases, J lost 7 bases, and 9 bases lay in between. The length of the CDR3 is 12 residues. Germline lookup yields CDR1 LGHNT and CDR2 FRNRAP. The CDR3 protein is CASGLPPQEQYF. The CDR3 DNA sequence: TGTGCTAGTGGTTTGCCCCCCCAAGAGCAGTACTTC. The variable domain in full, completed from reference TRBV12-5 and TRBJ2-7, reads DARVTQTPRHKVTEMGQEVTMRCQPILGHNTVFWYRQTMMQGLELLAYFRNRAPLDDSGMPKDRFSAEMPDATLATLKIQPSEPRDSAVYFCASGLPPQEQYFGPGTRLTVT.

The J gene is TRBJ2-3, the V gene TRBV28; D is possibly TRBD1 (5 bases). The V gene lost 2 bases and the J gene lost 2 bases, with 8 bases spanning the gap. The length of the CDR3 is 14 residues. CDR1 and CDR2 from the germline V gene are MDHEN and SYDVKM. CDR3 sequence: CASSLQGYTDTQYF. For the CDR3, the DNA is TGTGCCAGCAGTTTACAGGGTTACACAGATACGCAGTATTTT. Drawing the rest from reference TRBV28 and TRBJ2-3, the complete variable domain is DVKVTQSSRYLVKRTGEKVFLECVQDMDHENMFWYRQDPGLGLRLIYFSYDVKMKEKGDIPEGYSVSREKKERFSLILESASTNQTSMYLCASSLQGYTDTQYFGPGTRLTVL.

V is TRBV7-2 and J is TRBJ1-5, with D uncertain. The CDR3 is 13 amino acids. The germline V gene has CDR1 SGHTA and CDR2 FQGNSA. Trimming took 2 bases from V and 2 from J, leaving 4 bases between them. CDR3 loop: CASSLQGNQPQHF. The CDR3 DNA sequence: TGTGCCAGCAGCTTACAGGGCAATCAGCCCCAGCATTTT.

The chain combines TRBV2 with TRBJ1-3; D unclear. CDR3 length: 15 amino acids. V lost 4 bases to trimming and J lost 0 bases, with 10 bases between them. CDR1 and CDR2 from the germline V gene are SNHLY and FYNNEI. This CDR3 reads CASSGSLNSGNTIYF. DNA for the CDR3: TGTGCCAGCAGTGGTAGTCTGAACTCTGGAAACACCATATATTTT. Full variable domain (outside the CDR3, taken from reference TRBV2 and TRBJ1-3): EPEVTQTPSHQVTQMGQEVILRCVPISNHLYFYWYRQILGQKVEFLVSFYNNEISEKSEIFDDQFSVERPDGSNFTLKIRSTKLEDSAMYFCASSGSLNSGNTIYFGEGSWLTVV.

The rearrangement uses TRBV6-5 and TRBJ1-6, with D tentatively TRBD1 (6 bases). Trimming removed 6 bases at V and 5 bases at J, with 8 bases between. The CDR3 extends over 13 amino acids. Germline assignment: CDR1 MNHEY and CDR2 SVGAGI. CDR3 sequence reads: CASRRTDNSPLHF. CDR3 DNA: TGTGCCAGCAGAAGGACAGATAATTCACCCCTCCACTTT.

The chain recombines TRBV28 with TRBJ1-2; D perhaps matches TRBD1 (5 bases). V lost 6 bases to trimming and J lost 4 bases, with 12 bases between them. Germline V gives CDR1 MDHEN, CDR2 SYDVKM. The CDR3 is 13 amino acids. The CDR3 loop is CASRIDSGYGYTF. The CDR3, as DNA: TGTGCCAGCAGAATAGACAGTGGCTATGGCTACACCTTC.

The CDR3 here is CAWSGRGRGTDTQYF. For the CDR3, the DNA is TGTGCCTGGAGTGGGAGGGGGCGAGGTACAGATACGCAGTATTTT. V usage is TRBV30 and J usage is TRBJ2-3, with D perhaps matching TRBD1 (7 bases). This CDR3 is 15 amino acids long. The germline CDR1 and CDR2 sequences are GTSNPN and SVGIG (reference sequence). Trimming stripped 1 base from V and 3 bases from J, with 14 bases between.